This T cell receptor beta chain was sequenced during a study of cytomegalovirus exposure and HLA in healthy donors. PCR involved 60 Vbeta and 13 Jbeta primers. Only in-frame clones appear in the TCRdb table, and some are missing; sequencing was by immunoSEQ multiplex PCR. Among about 120,000 clones listed, roughly 70% were seen once. The count of this clone is one. Healthy bone marrow donors made up the donors. Germline V lookup: CDR1 SGHDT, CDR2 YYEEEE. The CDR3 totals 14 residues. Trimming left V 5 bases short and J 1 base short, with 12 bases between. The rearrangement uses TRBV5-6 and TRBJ1-1; possible D gene TRBD1, 5 bases. Sequencing was carried out using PBMCs. This receptor was obtained from a middle-aged woman in good health and CMV-seropositive. In nucleotides, the CDR3 is TGTGCCAGCAGGGGGGAGGGGAGGAACACTGAAGCTTTCTTT. Protein: CASRGEGRNTEAFF.